The 25 T cell receptor beta chains given below trace back to one sample, sequenced in a study of identical twins. TCRdb processed the 5' RACE reads anew with MiXCR; each CDR3 protein has one entry. The sample has about 520,000 distinct CDR3 sequences, about 20% seen once. The same data also went into a second study, on T cells expressing NK-cell markers.

The sample taken for sequencing was CD4+ T cells sorted from blood. The receptors here all came from a woman aged 18-35 years in good health.

The chain recombines TRBV20-1 with TRBJ2-2; D unresolved. CDR3 length equals 14 residues. Germline loops: CDR1 DFQATT, CDR2 SNEGSKA (reference sequence). V lost 2 bases and J 6 bases, leaving 13 bases between the germline ends. Here the CDR3 DNA reads TGCAGTGCTAGAACTCCCGATGGCGCCGGGGAGCTGTTTTTT. This codes for CSARTPDGAGELFF.

The V and J genes are TRBV5-4 and TRBJ2-7; perhaps TRBD2 as D (6 bases). The CDR3 has 14 residues. V was shortened by 2 bases and J by 3 bases, with 12 bases between the two germline ends. Germline loops: CDR1 SGHNT, CDR2 YYREEE (reference sequence). CDR3: CASSFRGTNYEQYF. The CDR3 DNA reads as TGTGCCAGCAGCTTTCGCGGGACCAACTACGAGCAGTACTTC.

In its sample, this clonotype was seen many times. The chain carries TRBV12-3 or TRBV12-4 and TRBJ1-3; D call uncertain. CDR3 size: 14 residues. Trimming stripped 2 bases from V and 3 bases from J, with 8 bases between. The CDR3 here is CASSLRHLGNTIYF. The DNA for the CDR3 is TGTGCCAGCAGTTTACGGCACCTTGGAAACACCATATATTTT.

V gene TRBV6-1 combines with J gene TRBJ1-1, with D tentatively TRBD1 (6 bases). The CDR3 consists of 14 residues. Between the trimmed V and J ends, which lost 8 bases and 3 bases, there was a span of 16 bases. From germline, CDR1 is MNHNS and CDR2 SASEGT. The CDR3 sequence: CASEDRNPDTEAFF. CDR3 nucleotide sequence: TGTGCCAGCGAAGACAGGAATCCGGACACTGAAGCTTTCTTT.

The chain links TRBV29-1 to TRBJ2-7; D possibly corresponds to TRBD2 (6 bases). With 4 bases removed from V and 4 bases from J, the gap between germline ends came to 17 bases. Per germline, CDR1 SQVTM and CDR2 ANQGSEA. The length of the CDR3 is 14 residues. CDR3 protein: CSVGWRDMGYEQYF. Here the CDR3 DNA reads TGCAGCGTTGGTTGGCGGGATATGGGTTACGAGCAGTACTTC.

This chain uses TRBV20-1 with TRBJ2-1, with 7 nucleotides matching TRBD2. The V and J ends lost 2 bases and 9 bases, in that order; junction bases with no gene match: 10. Looked up from germline, CDR1 is DFQATT and CDR2 is SNEGSKA (reference sequence). The CDR3 length is 14 residues. CDR3 loop: CSARFSGGGSEQFF. The DNA of the CDR3 is TGCAGTGCTAGATTTTCGGGGGGTGGGAGTGAGCAGTTCTTC.

The chain couples TRBV19 to TRBJ1-1; D may be TRBD1 (6 bases). The CDR3 has 14 amino acids. In germline, CDR1 is LNHDA, CDR2 SQIVND (reference sequence). Trimming left V 2 bases short and J 4 bases short, with 11 bases between. CDR3 region: CASSITQGRTEAFF. As DNA, the CDR3 is TGTGCCAGTAGTATAACCCAGGGGCGCACTGAAGCTTTCTTT. Complete variable domain (other parts from reference TRBV19 and TRBJ1-1): DGGITQSPKYLFRKEGQNVTLSCEQNLNHDAMYWYRQDPGQGLRLIYYSQIVNDFQKGDIAEGYSVSREKKESFPLTVTSAQKNPTAFYLCASSITQGRTEAFFGQGTRLTVV.

The genes are TRBV6-2 or TRBV6-3 and TRBJ1-1; maybe TRBD1 (6 bases). Per germline, CDR1 MNHEY and CDR2 SVGEGT. The CDR3 sequence is 14 residues long. V dropped 4 bases and J dropped 7 bases, with 16 bases sitting between them. CDR3 sequence reads: CASSWGPDRYEAFF. CDR3 bases: TGTGCCAGCAGTTGGGGCCCGGACAGATATGAAGCTTTCTTT.

This clonotype turned up a few times. This chain connects TRBV7-9 to TRBJ1-3, with 7 bases fitting TRBD1. The V and J ends lost 5 bases and 0 bases, in that order; junction bases with no gene match: 4. CDR3 length: 15 amino acids. CDR1 and CDR2 (germline): SEHNR, FQNEAQ (reference sequence). The CDR3 sequence is CASSQDRPSGNTIYF. The DNA for the CDR3 is TGTGCCAGCAGCCAGGACAGGCCCTCTGGAAACACCATATATTTT.

The chain employs TRBV5-1 and TRBJ2-3; 7 bases fit TRBD2. CDR3 length: 15 amino acids. With 4 bases clipped from V and 0 bases from J, the junction kept 5 bases outside the gene matches. Per germline, CDR1 SGHRS and CDR2 YFSETQ. CDR3 loop: CASSLRLASTDTQYF. In nucleotides, the CDR3 is TGCGCCAGCAGCCTGCGACTAGCTAGCACAGATACGCAGTATTTT.

In its sample, this clonotype was seen a few times. The chain uses TRBV20-1 and TRBJ1-1; D is unclear. Germline CDR1 DFQATT, CDR2 SNEGSKA (reference sequence). The CDR3 length is 16 residues. Deletions cut 0 bases from V and 0 bases from J, with 14 bases between. Here the CDR3 DNA reads TGCAGTGCTAGAGATCTGGGCAGGATCATGAACACTGAAGCTTTCTTT. Translation gives CSARDLGRIMNTEAFF.

There are a few counts of this clonotype. The junction and the germline gene differ at one end; a read error may be behind it. The V gene is TRBV7-9, the J gene TRBJ2-5; TRBD1 or TRBD2 may be the D gene (5 bases each). Germline V gives CDR1 SEHNR, CDR2 FQNEAQ (reference sequence). The CDR3 contains 12 residues. Here the CDR3 DNA reads TGTGCCAGCAGCCCGGGACCCGAGCGTGTTATCTTC. The encoded protein is CASSPGPERVIF.

This clonotype was seen more than once but under ten times. This chain links TRBV12-3 or TRBV12-4 with TRBJ2-1, with 8 bases matching TRBD2. The CDR3 runs 14 residues. Germline trimming cut 4 bases from V and 8 bases from J; bases unmatched to any gene: 7. The CDR3 nucleotides are TGTGCCAGCAGTTACCAGCGGGAGTTCCATGAGCAGTTCTTC. This gives the protein CASSYQREFHEQFF.

This rearrangement joins TRBV19 to TRBJ1-1; the D gene is possibly TRBD1 (5 bases). Germline CDR1 LNHDA, CDR2 SQIVND (reference sequence). V was clipped by 6 bases and J by 5 bases, with 10 bases between them. There are 12 residues in the CDR3. Written as DNA, the CDR3 is TGTGCCAGTAGGGGGCTGATTACTGAAGCTTTCTTT. It is translated as CASRGLITEAFF.

This clonotype was counted between two and nine times. This chain links TRBV20-1 with TRBJ2-7, with D maybe TRBD2 (5 bases). The CDR3 consists of 13 residues. Germline values: CDR1 DFQATT, CDR2 SNEGSKA (reference sequence). CDR3 bases: TGCAGCGGACGGGGAACCTCGGGGAGAGAGCAGTACTTC. Translation gives CSGRGTSGREQYF.

This clonotype has a count of ten or more. This chain joins TRBV6-1 and TRBJ1-3; D ambiguous. The CDR3 consists of 14 residues. V lost 5 bases and J lost 3, with 11 bases in between. Germline lookup yields CDR1 MNHNS and CDR2 SASEGT. The CDR3 DNA reads as TGTGCCAGCAGTCCATCTTCGTATGGAAACACCATATATTTT. Amino acids: CASSPSSYGNTIYF.

The chain recombines TRBV30 with TRBJ2-7; weak D call: TRBD2 (5 bases). This CDR3 region has 11 residues. V lost 1 base and J lost 4, with 5 bases in between. Germline V gene lookup returns CDR1 GTSNPN and CDR2 SVGIG (reference sequence). CDR3 nucleotide sequence: TGTGCCTGGAGTGGGAGGTACGAGCAGTACTTC. Protein: CAWSGRYEQYF.

This clonotype occurred a few times. The genes are TRBV6-6 and TRBJ2-7; D perhaps matches TRBD1 (6 bases). Trimming pared 7 bases from V and 6 bases from J, leaving 16 bases between. Germline V gene data show CDR1 as MNHNY and CDR2 as SVGAGI (reference sequence). This CDR3 region has 13 residues. Here the CDR3 DNA reads TGTGCCAGCATGCGAGGGGGAGTAGGCGAGCAGTACTTC. Translation: CASMRGGVGEQYF.

This clonotype occurred a few times. The CDR3: CASNGLGNIQYF. DNA for the CDR3: TGCGCCAGCAACGGACTAGGAAACATTCAGTACTTC. This chain connects TRBV5-1 to TRBJ2-4, with 7 bases identical to TRBD2. The CDR3 covers 12 residues. Germline CDR1 and CDR2: SGHRS and YFSETQ. Germline trimming cut 6 bases from V and 6 bases from J; bases unmatched to any gene: 3.

The chain recombines TRBV7-6 with TRBJ2-7; TRBD1 matches at 7 bases. V dropped 5 bases and J dropped 0; count of bases not matched to a gene: 10. Germline values: CDR1 SGHVS, CDR2 FNYEAQ. CDR3 size: 16 residues. This CDR3 reads CASSLSRGLVSYEQYF. CDR3 sequence (DNA): TGTGCCAGCAGCCTTAGCAGGGGGTTGGTCTCCTACGAGCAGTACTTC.

This clonotype was detected a few times. V gene TRBV5-1 combines with J gene TRBJ2-2; no clear D. V was pared by 5 bases and J by 4 bases, with 12 bases between. The CDR3 loop spans 14 amino acids. Germline-derived CDR1 and CDR2 are SGHRS and YFSETQ. The CDR3 spells CASSSGWGTGELFF. In DNA, the CDR3 is TGCGCCAGCAGTTCCGGGTGGGGCACCGGGGAGCTGTTTTTT.

The chain uses TRBV27 and TRBJ2-2; a weak D match, TRBD2 (6 bases). V gave up 9 bases and J gave up 1 base, with 18 bases separating them. Per the germline V gene, CDR1 is MNHEY and CDR2 is SMNVEV (reference sequence). The length of the CDR3 is 16 residues. CDR3 region: CASCFGGAMNTGELFF. The CDR3 nucleotides are TGTGCCAGTTGCTTCGGAGGGGCCATGAACACCGGGGAGCTGTTTTTT.

This clonotype was seen many times. The chain is built from TRBV5-1 and TRBJ2-7; TRBD1 matches at 9 bases. The germline V gene encodes CDR1 SGHRS and CDR2 YFSETQ. The CDR3 extends over 16 amino acids. V shed 5 bases and J 2 bases; nucleotides not matched to a gene: 11. The CDR3, as DNA: TGCGCCAGCAGTCGCGAACCAGGGACAGGGCCCTACGAGCAGTACTTC. This sequence encodes CASSREPGTGPYEQYF.

The V and J genes are TRBV6-4 and TRBJ1-2; D is unresolved. Trimming stripped 3 bases from V and 2 bases from J, with 13 bases between. CDR1 is MRHNA and CDR2 is SNTAGT in the germline V gene. The CDR3 has 15 residues. This chain's CDR3 is CASSEGPQANYGYTF. CDR3 sequence (DNA): TGTGCCAGCAGTGAGGGCCCCCAAGCAAACTATGGCTACACCTTC.

This clonotype was found a few times. The chain combines TRBV4-1 with TRBJ1-2; D is possibly TRBD1 (6 bases). There are 14 residues in the CDR3. The germline V and J ends were trimmed by 2 bases and 4 bases, with 11 bases remaining between them. Per germline, CDR1 MGHRA and CDR2 YSYEKL. This CDR3 reads CASSQPTGSYGYTF. The CDR3, as DNA: TGCGCCAGCAGCCAACCGACAGGCAGCTATGGCTACACCTTC.